This is a list of T cell receptor beta chains from one sample in a study of T cell repertoires in cytomegalovirus infection. The antigens for these receptors are not known. A single record per CDR3 protein comes from TCRdb applying MiXCR to the reads. The sample holds around 23,000 distinct CDR3 sequences, approximately 22% seen once. Sequenced here: CD8+ T cells from cultured PBMCs, sampled from culture after CMV antigen stimulation. These receptor sequences come from a human donor in good health (CMV status not recorded). Some clones in this sample may be carry-over from other donors' samples. Each CDR3 is given with its conserved first and last residue. The order of the fields is J gene, D gene, clone size, V gene, CDR3 DNA, CDR3 protein. A D gene is named only where the DNA matches it firmly. Clone size is not always given. Where it is, it says once, few, many or a class for expanded clones.

>TRBJ2-3|NA|few|TRBV28
TGTGCCAGCAGTTTTAGGGGCCCCTGGAAAGATAACTGGGGGTTCCCCCGCACAGATACGCAGTATTTT
CASSFRGPWKDNWGFPRTDTQYF
>TRBJ2-2|TRBD1|NA|TRBV10-3
TGTGCCATCAGTGCTAAGGGGGCGCCCACCGGGGAGCTGTTTTTT
CAISAKGAPTGELFF
>TRBJ1-4|NA|NA|TRBV10-3
TGTGCCATCAGTAACTCACCGGAAGGACCTGAAAAACTGTTTTTT
CAISNSPEGPEKLFF
>TRBJ2-3|TRBD2|NA|TRBV7-8
TGTGCCAGCAGCTTAGGGCTAGCGGGGGCCAGCACAGATACGCAGTATTTT
CASSLGLAGASTDTQYF
>TRBJ2-3|TRBD2|few|TRBV28
TGTGCCAGCAGTTCACCCAATGTCGGACTAGCGGGGGTAAGAGATACGCAGTATTTT
CASSSPNVGLAGVRDTQYF
>TRBJ2-1|TRBD2|NA|TRBV12-3/TRBV12-4
TGTGCCAGCAATCAACTAGCGGGGGGCCCTCCGGAAGGGCATGAGCAGTTCTTC
CASNQLAGGPPEGHEQFF
>TRBJ2-3|TRBD2|few|TRBV7-2
TGTGCCAGCAGCTATGGGTGGGGGGGGGTAGATACGCAGTATTTT
CASSYGWGGVDTQYF
>TRBJ2-7|NA|NA|TRBV28
TGTGCCAGCACTAGTGGGAGCCCACCAGTCGAGCAGTACTTC
CASTSGSPPVEQYF
>TRBJ1-2|NA|few|TRBV7-9
TGTGCCAGCAGCCCGCCCCTCTGGGGCGACTATGGCTACACCTTC
CASSPPLWGDYGYTF
>TRBJ2-5|NA|many|TRBV7-2
TGTGCCAGCAGCTCCCTCTACCAAGAGACCCAGTACTTC
CASSSLYQETQYF
>TRBJ2-1|TRBD2|NA|TRBV4-1
TGCGCCAGCAGCCAGGCCCTAGCGGGGTCTTACAATGAGCAGTTCTTC
CASSQALAGSYNEQFF
>TRBJ2-7|TRBD1|NA|TRBV20-1
TGCAGTGCTAGGGGACAGAGAGACTACGAGCAGTACTTC
CSARGQRDYEQYF
>TRBJ1-1|NA|NA|TRBV29-1
TGCAGCGTTGAAGTAGTAGGATTTGAAGCTTTCTTT
CSVEVVGFEAFF
>TRBJ1-1|NA|few|TRBV12-3/TRBV12-4
TGTGCCAGCAGTTTAGTGGGGCAGACCGAAGCTTTCTTT
CASSLVGQTEAFF
>TRBJ2-3|NA|few|TRBV12-3/TRBV12-4
TGTGCCAGCAGTTTGGGGCCGCTTGATAATACGCAGTATTTT
CASSLGPLDNTQYF
>TRBJ2-7|NA|many|TRBV7-2
TGTGCCAGCAGCCCCCCGATGTGGGGGAGCTCCTACGAGCAGTACTTC
CASSPPMWGSSYEQYF
>TRBJ1-1|TRBD1|many|TRBV4-1
TGCGCCAGCAGCCCAACGATTTCCGGGACAGGGGCGAACACTGAAGCTTTCTTT
CASSPTISGTGANTEAFF
>TRBJ2-4|NA|few|TRBV4-3
TGCGCCAGCAGCCATGAGAGGGACTTTCGAAACATTCAGTACTTC
CASSHERDFRNIQYF
>TRBJ1-2|NA|NA|TRBV10-3
TGTGCCATCAGTTATGCGCAGGCAGCAAACTATGGCTACACCTTC
CAISYAQAANYGYTF
>TRBJ1-1|NA|large|TRBV28
TGTGCCAGCAGTTTAGAAGAGGCAGGCAAGATGAACACTGAAGCTTTCTTT
CASSLEEAGKMNTEAFF
>TRBJ2-7|NA|few|TRBV5-1
TGCGCCAGCAGCCAGGAAAGAGGCCACGAGCAGTACTTC
CASSQERGHEQYF
>TRBJ2-2|NA|many|TRBV7-9
TGTGCCAGCAGCCCTAACCGGGAGCTGTTTTTT
CASSPNRELFF
>TRBJ1-6|TRBD1|NA|TRBV7-2
TGTGCCAGCAGCATATGGACAGGCCCGAATTCACCCCTCCACTTT
CASSIWTGPNSPLHF
>TRBJ1-2|TRBD1|few|TRBV10-3
TGTGCCATCAGTCTATCATTGAATGGACAGGCCTATGGCTACACCTTC
CAISLSLNGQAYGYTF
>TRBJ1-6|NA|NA|TRBV12-3/TRBV12-4
TGTGCCAGCAGTTTGGACACCAATTCACCCCTCCACTTT
CASSLDTNSPLHF
>TRBJ2-3|TRBD2|few|TRBV5-4
TGTGCCAGCAGCTTGGATGGCGGGGGTAGCACAGATACGCAGTATTTT
CASSLDGGGSTDTQYF
>TRBJ1-1|NA|NA|TRBV9
TGTGCCAGCAGCGTAGGTGGGGACACTGAAGCTTTCTTT
CASSVGGDTEAFF
>TRBJ2-2|NA|few|TRBV3-1
TGTGCCAGCAGCCACTTAGTCACTACGGCGACTGAGAACACCGGGGAGCTGTTTTTT
CASSHLVTTATENTGELFF
>TRBJ1-1|TRBD1|large|TRBV7-8
TGTGCCAGCAGCTCGGGACAGCCGAACACTGAAGCTTTCTTT
CASSSGQPNTEAFF
>TRBJ2-7|TRBD2|NA|TRBV12-3/TRBV12-4
TGTGCCAGCAGCTTCACGGGGGGAGGCTCTGGGTCCTACGAGCAGTACTTC
CASSFTGGGSGSYEQYF
>TRBJ2-4|NA|NA|TRBV27
TGTGCCAGCAGTTTCCACAGCCAAGGGGGAGCCAAAAACATTCAGTACTTC
CASSFHSQGGAKNIQYF
>TRBJ2-7|TRBD2|many|TRBV7-9
TGTGCCAGCAGCCTCTCCGGGACTAGCTACGAGCAGTACTTC
CASSLSGTSYEQYF
>TRBJ2-3|TRBD2|many|TRBV5-1
TGCGCCAGCAGCTTGTTGCCAGTGACGGGGGGGACCACAGATACGCAGTATTTT
CASSLLPVTGGTTDTQYF
>TRBJ2-6|NA|few|TRBV20-1
TGCAGTGCTAGAGATTTTGGGGGACAATCTGGGGCCAACGTCCTGACTTTC
CSARDFGGQSGANVLTF
>TRBJ2-7|NA|NA|TRBV7-6
TGTGCCAGCAGCTTAGCCCCTCAGGGGAATGAGCAGTACTTC
CASSLAPQGNEQYF
>TRBJ2-1|NA|NA|TRBV5-1
TGCGCCAGCAGCTTGCTGCGGGCTGGCAATGAGCAGTTCTTC
CASSLLRAGNEQFF
>TRBJ2-1|NA|few|TRBV4-3
TGCGCCAGCAGCCAAGATGGGGTCGGGGCTGGGCAGTTCTTC
CASSQDGVGAGQFF
>TRBJ1-2|TRBD1|NA|TRBV7-8
TGTGCCAGCAGCTTCGGGACAGGGACTGATGTTGGCTACACCTTC
CASSFGTGTDVGYTF
>TRBJ2-2|NA|NA|TRBV5-1
TGCGCCAGCTCGGGGGTTAACACCGGGGAGCTGTTTTTT
CASSGVNTGELFF
>TRBJ2-7|NA|few|TRBV7-9
TGTGCCAGCAGCTTAGAGCCCCGATTCTACGAGCAGTACTTC
CASSLEPRFYEQYF
>TRBJ2-2|NA|once|TRBV5-6
TGTGCCAGCAGCTTTTGGACGTTTGCCGGGGAGCTGTTTTTT
CASSFWTFAGELFF
>TRBJ2-1|TRBD2|once|TRBV3-1
TGTGCCAGCAGCCAAGATCTTCGCGCTAGCGGATACAATGAGCAGTTCTTC
CASSQDLRASGYNEQFF
>TRBJ1-1|NA|many|TRBV7-3
TGTGCCAGCAGCTTATTTGAGGCCACTGAAGCTTTCTTT
CASSLFEATEAFF
>TRBJ2-7|NA|NA|TRBV28
TGTGCCAGCAGTTTATGGACTCCGAACTCCTACGAGCAGTACTTC
CASSLWTPNSYEQYF
>TRBJ2-7|NA|many|TRBV10-3
TGTGCCACCGGAGGGGGCGGTTTGGACGAGCAGTACTTC
CATGGGGLDEQYF
>TRBJ1-2|NA|many|TRBV12-3/TRBV12-4
TGTGCCAGCAGTCGTTTATCAGGGACTGTGGGCTACACCTTC
CASSRLSGTVGYTF
>TRBJ2-1|NA|NA|TRBV25-1
TGTGCCAGCAGTGCGACACTTAGCTCCTACAATGAGCAGTTCTTC
CASSATLSSYNEQFF
>TRBJ1-1|NA|many|TRBV7-2
TGTGCCAGCAGCAACACCCTTAACACTGAAGCTTTCTTT
CASSNTLNTEAFF
>TRBJ2-3|NA|many|TRBV7-9
TGTGCCAGCAGCCCGACCCGGGGGCCCGGCACAGATACGCAGTATTTT
CASSPTRGPGTDTQYF
>TRBJ1-6|NA|few|TRBV14
TGTGCCAGCAGTCCGGGGAGTAATTCACCCCTCCACTTT
CASSPGSNSPLHF